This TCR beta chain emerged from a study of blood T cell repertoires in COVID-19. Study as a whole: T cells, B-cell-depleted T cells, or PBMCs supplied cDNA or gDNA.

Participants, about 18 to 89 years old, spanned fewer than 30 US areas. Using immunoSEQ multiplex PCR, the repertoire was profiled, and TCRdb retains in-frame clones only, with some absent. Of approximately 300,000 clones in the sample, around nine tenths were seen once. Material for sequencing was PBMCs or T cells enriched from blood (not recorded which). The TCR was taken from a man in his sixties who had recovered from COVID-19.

CDR3 region: CASSPGLAAIRYNEQFF. The CDR3 DNA sequence: TGCGCCAGCAGTCCCGGACTAGCGGCTATTCGATACAATGAGCAGTTCTTC. This rearrangement joins TRBV10-2 to TRBJ2-1; 10 bases fit TRBD2. Germline CDR1 WSHSY, CDR2 SAAADI. This CDR3 is built from 17 residues. The V and J ends lost 5 bases and 4 bases, in that order; junction bases with no gene match: 11.